This T cell receptor beta chain was sequenced during a study of T-cell reconstitution after alpha-beta-depleted transplantation in children. Findings and limits, study-wide: By one year post-transplant, T-cell counts and diversity largely arose from T cells that were newly produced.

Trimming left V 3 bases short and J 0 bases short, with 12 bases between. The CDR3 is made up of 15 amino acids. The germline CDR1 and CDR2 sequences are DFQATT and SNEGSKA (reference sequence). Regarding this clonotype: Antigen unknown.

Unique molecular identifiers were used in preparing the TCRbeta library. TCRdb re-called the PCR reads through MiXCR, storing one row per CDR3 protein. The data contain a few hundred thousand distinct CDR3 sequences, roughly 44% of them singletons. The rearrangement links TRBV20-1 to TRBJ2-1; perhaps D is TRBD1 or TRBD2 (6 bases each). This TCR was sampled from a girl aged 2 to 10 with aplastic anemia, due to receive a stem cell transplant. The sequenced sample was PBMCs, obtained before TCRalphabeta/CD19-depleted stem cell transplant. The CDR3 DNA follows: TGCAGTGCTAGTGGGGGGCAGGGCTCCTACAATGAGCAGTTCTTC. Translating gives CSASGGQGSYNEQFF.